This TCR beta chain was identified during a study of CXCR3-negative and CXCR3-positive naive CD8 T cells. Study context: Libraries each contributed about 1.5 +/- 0.3 million TRB reads, for about 135 million in total. Study-wide results and caveats: Post-cryopreservation CXCR3 expression was partly diminished, and the bulk of assays employed fresh PBMCs. For CXCR3-positive naive cells, TRB CDR3s were more hydrophobic than those of CXCR3-negative naive cells.

The naive CD8+ gate required CD45RO-CCR7+CD27+CD95- phenotype. Preparation of TRB cDNA libraries relied on 5' RACE carrying UMI labels. From its re-call of the 5' RACE reads, TCRdb lists each CDR3 protein once, without DNA. The specimen's table records 100,000 to 150,000 distinct CDR3 sequences. Germline loops: CDR1 SEHNR, CDR2 FQNEAQ (reference sequence). The CDR3 totals 16 residues. Of note for this clonotype: Antigen unknown.

What was sequenced was naive CXCR3- CD8+ T cells from blood. The subset: CD45RO-CCR7+CD27+CD95- naive CD8+ T cells lacking CXCR3 (TNR3-). This TCR derives from a human donor in good health. Some clones in this sample may be carry-over from other donors' samples. The chain recombines TRBV7-9 with TRBJ2-1; TCRdb gives TRBD1 as the D gene, but with no DNA this cannot be confirmed. The CDR3 protein is CASSPRGGKDYNEQLF.